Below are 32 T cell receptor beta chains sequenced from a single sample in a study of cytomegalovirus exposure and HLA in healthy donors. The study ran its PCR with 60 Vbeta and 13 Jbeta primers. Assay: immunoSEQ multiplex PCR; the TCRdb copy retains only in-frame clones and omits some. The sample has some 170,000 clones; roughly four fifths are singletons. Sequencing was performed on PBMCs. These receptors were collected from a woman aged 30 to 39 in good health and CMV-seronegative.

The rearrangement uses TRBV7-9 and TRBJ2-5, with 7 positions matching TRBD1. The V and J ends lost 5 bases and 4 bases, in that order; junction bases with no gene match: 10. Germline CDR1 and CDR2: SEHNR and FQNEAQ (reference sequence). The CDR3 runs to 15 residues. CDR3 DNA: TGTGCCAGCAGCCCTCGGGACAGCCGCCGAGAGACCCAGTACTTC. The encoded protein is CASSPRDSRRETQYF.

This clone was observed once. In DNA, the CDR3 is TGTGCCAGCAGCCAGGACAGTCCCAATGAGCAGTTCTTC. Protein: CASSQDSPNEQFF. The chain employs TRBV4-2 and TRBJ2-1, with D tentatively TRBD1 (6 bases). Germline values: CDR1 LGHNA, CDR2 YNFKEQ. Trimming took off 3 bases at V and 6 bases at J, with 9 bases between the two ends. The CDR3 covers 13 residues.

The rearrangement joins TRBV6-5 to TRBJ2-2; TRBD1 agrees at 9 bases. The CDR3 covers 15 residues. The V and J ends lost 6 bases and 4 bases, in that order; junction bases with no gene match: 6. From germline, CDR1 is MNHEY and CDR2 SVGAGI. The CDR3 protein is CASRTGGGGTGELFF. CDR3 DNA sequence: TGTGCCAGCAGAACAGGGGGCGGAGGCACCGGGGAGCTGTTTTTT.

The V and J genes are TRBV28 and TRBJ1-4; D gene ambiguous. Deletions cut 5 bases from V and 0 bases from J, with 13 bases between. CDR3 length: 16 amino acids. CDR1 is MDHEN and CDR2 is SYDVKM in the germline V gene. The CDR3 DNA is TGTGCCAGCAGTCCCCGGGAAAGTGCAACTAATGAAAAACTGTTTTTT. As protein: CASSPRESATNEKLFF.

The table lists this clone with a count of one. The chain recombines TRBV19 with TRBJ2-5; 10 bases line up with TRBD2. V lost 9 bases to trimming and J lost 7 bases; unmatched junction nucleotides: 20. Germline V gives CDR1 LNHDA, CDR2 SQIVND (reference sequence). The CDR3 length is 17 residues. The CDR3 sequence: CASSSGSSGGSKLTQYF. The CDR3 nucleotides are TGTGCCAGCTCTAGCGGGAGCAGTGGTGGCTCCAAATTGACCCAGTACTTC.

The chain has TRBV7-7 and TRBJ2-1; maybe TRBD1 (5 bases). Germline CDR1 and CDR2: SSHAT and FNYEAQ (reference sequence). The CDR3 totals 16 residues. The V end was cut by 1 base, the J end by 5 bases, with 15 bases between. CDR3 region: CASSLGRTRDNNEQFF. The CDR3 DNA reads TGTGCCAGCAGCTTAGGGCGGACCAGGGATAACAATGAGCAGTTCTTC.

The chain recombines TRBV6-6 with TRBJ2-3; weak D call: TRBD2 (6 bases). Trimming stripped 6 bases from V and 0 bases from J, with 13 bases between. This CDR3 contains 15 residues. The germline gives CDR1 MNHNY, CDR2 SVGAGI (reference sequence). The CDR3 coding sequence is TGTGCCAGCAGCCGGGGCGGGACTAGCACAGATACGCAGTATTTT. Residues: CASSRGGTSTDTQYF.

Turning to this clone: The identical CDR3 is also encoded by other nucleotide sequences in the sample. CDR3 DNA sequence: TGTGCCAGTAGTATGGGGACAGGGGCCTACGAGCAGTACTTC. This gives the protein CASSMGTGAYEQYF. The rearrangement links TRBV19 to TRBJ2-7; the match to TRBD1 covers 10 bases. Germline CDR1 LNHDA, CDR2 SQIVND (reference sequence). The V segment lost 3 bases and the J segment 2 bases; nucleotides outside the gene matches: 1. This CDR3 is built from 14 residues.

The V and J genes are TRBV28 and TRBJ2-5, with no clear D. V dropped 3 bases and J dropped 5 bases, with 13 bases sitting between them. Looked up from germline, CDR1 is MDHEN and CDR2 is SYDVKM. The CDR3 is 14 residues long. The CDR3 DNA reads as TGTGCCAGCAGTTTCTCACTCCCGAGGGAGACCCAGTACTTC. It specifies CASSFSLPRETQYF.

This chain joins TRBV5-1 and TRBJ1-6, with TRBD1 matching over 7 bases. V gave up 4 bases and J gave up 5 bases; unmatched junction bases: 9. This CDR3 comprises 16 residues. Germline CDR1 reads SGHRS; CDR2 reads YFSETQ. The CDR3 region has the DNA TGCGCCAGCAGCGTGACAGGGATCAGTGATAATTCACCCCTCCACTTT. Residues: CASSVTGISDNSPLHF.

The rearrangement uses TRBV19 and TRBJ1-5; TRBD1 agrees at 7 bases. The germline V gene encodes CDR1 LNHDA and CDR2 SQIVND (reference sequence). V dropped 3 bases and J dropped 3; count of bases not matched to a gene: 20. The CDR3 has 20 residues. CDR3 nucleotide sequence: TGTGCCAGTAGTATGTTCCCCCTCTATACCGGGACAGAGAACAATCAGCCCCAGCATTTT. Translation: CASSMFPLYTGTENNQPQHF.

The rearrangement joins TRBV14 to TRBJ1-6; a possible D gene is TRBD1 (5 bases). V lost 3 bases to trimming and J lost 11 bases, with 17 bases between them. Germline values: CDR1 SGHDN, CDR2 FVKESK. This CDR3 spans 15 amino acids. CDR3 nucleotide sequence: TGTGCCAGCAGCCAGGCGGCAGGCCCGGGGGCACCCCTCCACTTT. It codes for CASSQAAGPGAPLHF.

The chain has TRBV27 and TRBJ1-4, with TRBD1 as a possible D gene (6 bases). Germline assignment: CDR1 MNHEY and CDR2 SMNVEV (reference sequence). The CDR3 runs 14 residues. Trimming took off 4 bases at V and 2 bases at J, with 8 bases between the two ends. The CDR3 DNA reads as TGTGCCAGCAGTTCTGACAGGACTAATGAAAAACTGTTTTTT. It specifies CASSSDRTNEKLFF. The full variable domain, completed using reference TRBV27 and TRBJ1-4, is EAQVTQNPRYLITVTGKKLTVTCSQNMNHEYMSWYRQDPGLGLRQIYYSMNVEVTDKGDVPEGYKVSRKEKRNFPLILESPSPNQTSLYFCASSSDRTNEKLFFGSGTQLSVL.

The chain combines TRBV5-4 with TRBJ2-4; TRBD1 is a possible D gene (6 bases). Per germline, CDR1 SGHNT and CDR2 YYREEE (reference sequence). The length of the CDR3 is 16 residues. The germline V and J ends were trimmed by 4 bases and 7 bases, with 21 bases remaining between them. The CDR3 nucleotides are TGTGCCAGCAGCGATCCGACAGGAAGAACCACCAACATTCAGTACTTC. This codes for CASSDPTGRTTNIQYF.

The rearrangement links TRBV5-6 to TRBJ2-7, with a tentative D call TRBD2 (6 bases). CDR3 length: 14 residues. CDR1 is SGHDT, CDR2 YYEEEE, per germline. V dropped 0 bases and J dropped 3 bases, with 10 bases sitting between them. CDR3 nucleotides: TGTGCCAGCAGCTTGGAACCGGAGGGCTACGAGCAGTACTTC. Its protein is CASSLEPEGYEQYF.

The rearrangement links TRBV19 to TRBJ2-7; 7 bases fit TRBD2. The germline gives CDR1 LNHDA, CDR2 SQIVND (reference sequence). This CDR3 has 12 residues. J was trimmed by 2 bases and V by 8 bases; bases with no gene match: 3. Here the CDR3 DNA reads TGTGCCAGTTCTAGCGGAACCTACGAGCAGTACTTC. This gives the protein CASSSGTYEQYF. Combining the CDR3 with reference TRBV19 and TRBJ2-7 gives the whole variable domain DGGITQSPKYLFRKEGQNVTLSCEQNLNHDAMYWYRQDPGQGLRLIYYSQIVNDFQKGDIAEGYSVSREKKESFPLTVTSAQKNPTAFYLCASSSGTYEQYFGPGTRLTVT.

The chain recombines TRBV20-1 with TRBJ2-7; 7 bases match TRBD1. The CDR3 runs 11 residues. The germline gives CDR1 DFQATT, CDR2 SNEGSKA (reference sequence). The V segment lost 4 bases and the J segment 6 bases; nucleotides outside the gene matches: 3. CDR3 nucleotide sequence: TGCAGTGCTAAGGGGACAGCCGAGCAGTACTTC. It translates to CSAKGTAEQYF.

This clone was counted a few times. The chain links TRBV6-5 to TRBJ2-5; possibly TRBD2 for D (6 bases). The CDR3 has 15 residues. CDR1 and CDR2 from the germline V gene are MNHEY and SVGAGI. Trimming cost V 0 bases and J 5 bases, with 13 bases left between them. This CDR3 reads CASSYSTGDQETQYF. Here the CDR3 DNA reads TGTGCCAGCAGTTACTCGACGGGGGATCAGGAGACCCAGTACTTC.

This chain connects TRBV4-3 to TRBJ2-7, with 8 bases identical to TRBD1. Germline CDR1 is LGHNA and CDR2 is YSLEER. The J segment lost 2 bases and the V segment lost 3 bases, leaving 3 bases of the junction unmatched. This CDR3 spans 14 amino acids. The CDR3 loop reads CASSHGTGAYEQYF. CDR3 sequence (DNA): TGCGCCAGCAGCCACGGGACAGGAGCCTACGAGCAGTACTTC.

CDR3 region: CASSPQDSAEAFF. In DNA, the CDR3 is TGTGCCAGCTCACCACAGGACAGTGCTGAAGCTTTCTTT. The J gene is TRBJ1-1, the V gene TRBV18; the D gene is possibly TRBD1 (6 bases). CDR1 KGHSH and CDR2 LQKENI come from the germline V gene. V dropped 1 base and J dropped 6 bases, with 9 bases sitting between them. The CDR3 has 13 amino acids. Variable domain in full (rest from reference TRBV18 and TRBJ1-1): NAGVMQNPRHLVRRRGQEARLRCSPMKGHSHVYWYRQLPEEGLKFMVYLQKENIIDESGMPKERFSAEFPKEGPSILRIQQVVRGDSAAYFCASSPQDSAEAFFGQGTRLTVV.

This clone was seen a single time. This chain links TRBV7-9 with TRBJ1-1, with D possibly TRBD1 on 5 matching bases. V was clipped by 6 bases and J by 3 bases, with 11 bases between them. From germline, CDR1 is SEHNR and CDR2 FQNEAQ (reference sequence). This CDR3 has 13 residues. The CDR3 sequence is CASSWGVDTEAFF. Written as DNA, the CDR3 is TGTGCCAGCAGTTGGGGCGTAGACACTGAAGCTTTCTTT.

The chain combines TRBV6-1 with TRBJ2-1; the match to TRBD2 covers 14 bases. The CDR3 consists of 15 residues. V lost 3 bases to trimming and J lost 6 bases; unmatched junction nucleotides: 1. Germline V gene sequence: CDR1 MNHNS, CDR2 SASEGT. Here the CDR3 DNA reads TGTGCCAGCAGTGAGGGACTAGCGGGAGTCAATGAGCAGTTCTTC. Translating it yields CASSEGLAGVNEQFF.

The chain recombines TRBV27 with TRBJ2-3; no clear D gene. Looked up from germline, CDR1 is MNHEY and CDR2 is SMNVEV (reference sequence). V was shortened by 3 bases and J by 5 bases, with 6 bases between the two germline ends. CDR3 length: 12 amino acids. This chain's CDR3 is CASSFYRDTQYF. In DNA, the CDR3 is TGTGCCAGCAGTTTCTACAGAGATACGCAGTATTTT.

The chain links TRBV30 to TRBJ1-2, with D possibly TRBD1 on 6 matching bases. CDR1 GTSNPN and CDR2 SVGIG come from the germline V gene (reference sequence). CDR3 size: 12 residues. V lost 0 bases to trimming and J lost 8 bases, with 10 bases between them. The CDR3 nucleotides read TGTGCCTGGAGTGTAAAGGGGGGGGGCTACACCTTC. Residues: CAWSVKGGGYTF.

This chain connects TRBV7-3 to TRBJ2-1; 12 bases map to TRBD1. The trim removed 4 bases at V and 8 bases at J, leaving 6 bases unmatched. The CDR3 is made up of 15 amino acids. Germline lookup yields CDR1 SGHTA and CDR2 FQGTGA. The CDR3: CASSSGQGAWDEQFF. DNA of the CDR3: TGTGCCAGCAGCTCGGGACAGGGGGCCTGGGATGAGCAGTTCTTC.

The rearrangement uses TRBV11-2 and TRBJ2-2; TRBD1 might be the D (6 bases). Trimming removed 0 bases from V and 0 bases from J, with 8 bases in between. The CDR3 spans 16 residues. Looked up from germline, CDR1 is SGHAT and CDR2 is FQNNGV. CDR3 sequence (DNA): TGTGCCAGCAGCTTAGAGGGGGCTTCGAACACCGGGGAGCTGTTTTTT. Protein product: CASSLEGASNTGELFF.

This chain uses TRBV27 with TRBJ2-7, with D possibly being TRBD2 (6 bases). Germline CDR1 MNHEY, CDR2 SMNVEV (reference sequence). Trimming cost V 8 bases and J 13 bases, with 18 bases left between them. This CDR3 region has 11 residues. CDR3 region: CASATTGEVYF. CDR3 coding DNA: TGTGCCAGCGCCACCACGGGGGAGGTATACTTC.

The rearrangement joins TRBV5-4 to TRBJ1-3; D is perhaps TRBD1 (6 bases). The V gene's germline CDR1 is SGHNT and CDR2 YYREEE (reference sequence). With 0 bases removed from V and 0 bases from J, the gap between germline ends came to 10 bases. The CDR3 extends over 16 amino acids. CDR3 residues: CASSLGDTRSGNTIYF. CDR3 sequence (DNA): TGTGCCAGCAGCTTGGGGGACACCCGCTCTGGAAACACCATATATTTT.

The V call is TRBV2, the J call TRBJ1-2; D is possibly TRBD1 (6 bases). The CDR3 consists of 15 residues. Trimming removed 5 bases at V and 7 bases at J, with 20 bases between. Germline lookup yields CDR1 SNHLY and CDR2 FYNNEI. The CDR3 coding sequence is TGTGCCAGCAGTACCGTACAGGGTCGAGAGGTTGGCTACACCTTC. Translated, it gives CASSTVQGREVGYTF.

Here the CDR3 reads CAWSPSYEQYF. The CDR3 bases are TGTGCCTGGAGCCCCTCTTACGAGCAGTACTTC. The V and J genes are TRBV30 and TRBJ2-7; no clear D. This CDR3 region has 11 residues. Germline V gene data show CDR1 as GTSNPN and CDR2 as SVGIG (reference sequence). Deletions cut 3 bases from V and 4 bases from J, with 7 bases between.

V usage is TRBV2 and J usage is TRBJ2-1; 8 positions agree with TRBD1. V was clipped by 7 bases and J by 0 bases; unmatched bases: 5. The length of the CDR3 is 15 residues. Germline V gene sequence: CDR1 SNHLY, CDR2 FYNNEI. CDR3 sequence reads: CASMDRASSYNEQFF. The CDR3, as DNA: TGTGCCAGCATGGACAGGGCTAGCTCCTACAATGAGCAGTTCTTC.

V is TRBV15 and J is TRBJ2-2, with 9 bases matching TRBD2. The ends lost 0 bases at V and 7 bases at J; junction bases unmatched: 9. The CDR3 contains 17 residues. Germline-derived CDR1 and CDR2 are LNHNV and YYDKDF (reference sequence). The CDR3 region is CATSRDGLAGINGELFF. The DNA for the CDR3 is TGTGCCACCAGCAGAGACGGGCTAGCGGGAATCAACGGGGAGCTGTTTTTT.